The source of this T cell receptor beta chain is a study of hypomethylating agent response in myelodysplastic syndrome. Whole-study context: Of the myelodysplastic syndrome patients, eight to ten were male, 2 female. Response meant complete response or hematologic improvement; all other patients were non-responders. Of approximately 10 patients, about 5 carried TET2, the most frequent mutation.

The study, taken as a whole, reports: More novel clonotypes appeared in responders; more contracted clonotypes appeared in non-responders after treatment.

With respect to this clone: Its antigen remains unidentified.

V lost 4 bases and J lost 4, with 11 bases in between. CDR1 LNHDA and CDR2 SQIVND come from the germline V gene (reference sequence). The CDR3 is 14 amino acids. Generated by immunoSEQ multiplex PCR, the TCRdb table keeps only in-frame clones and is missing some. The profile shows around 3,000 clones, roughly 82% of them singletons. Sequenced material: bone marrow, taken before or after starting hypomethylating agent treatment for myelodysplastic syndrome (not recorded which). The clonotype was recovered from a human donor with myelodysplastic syndrome. The chain is built from TRBV19 and TRBJ1-5, with D perhaps matching TRBD1 (5 bases). The CDR3 is CASSTGGSNQPQHF. The CDR3 DNA is TGTGCCAGTAGTACGGGGGGGAGTAATCAGCCCCAGCATTTT.